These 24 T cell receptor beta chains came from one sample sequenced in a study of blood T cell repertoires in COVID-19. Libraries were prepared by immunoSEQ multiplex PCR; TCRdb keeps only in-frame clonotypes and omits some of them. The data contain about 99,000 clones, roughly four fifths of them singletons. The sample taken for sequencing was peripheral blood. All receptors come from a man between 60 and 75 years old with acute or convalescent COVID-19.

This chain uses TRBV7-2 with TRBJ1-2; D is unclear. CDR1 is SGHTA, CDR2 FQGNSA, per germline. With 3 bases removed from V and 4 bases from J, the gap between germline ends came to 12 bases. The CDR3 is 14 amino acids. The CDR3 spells CASSFKVQSYGYTF. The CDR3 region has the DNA TGTGCCAGCAGCTTTAAGGTACAGAGCTATGGCTACACCTTC.

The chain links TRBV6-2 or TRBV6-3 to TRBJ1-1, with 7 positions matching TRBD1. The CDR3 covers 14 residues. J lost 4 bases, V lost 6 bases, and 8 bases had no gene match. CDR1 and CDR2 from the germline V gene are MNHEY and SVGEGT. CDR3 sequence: CASSFRTGGTEAFF. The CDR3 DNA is TGTGCCAGCAGCTTCCGGACAGGTGGCACTGAAGCTTTCTTT.

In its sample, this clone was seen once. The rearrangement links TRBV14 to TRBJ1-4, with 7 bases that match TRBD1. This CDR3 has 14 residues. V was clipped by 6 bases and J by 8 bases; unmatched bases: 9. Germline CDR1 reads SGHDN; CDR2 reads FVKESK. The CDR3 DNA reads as TGTGCCAGCAGACGAGGGGGCTCGGTCGAAAAACTGTTTTTT. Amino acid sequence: CASRRGGSVEKLFF.

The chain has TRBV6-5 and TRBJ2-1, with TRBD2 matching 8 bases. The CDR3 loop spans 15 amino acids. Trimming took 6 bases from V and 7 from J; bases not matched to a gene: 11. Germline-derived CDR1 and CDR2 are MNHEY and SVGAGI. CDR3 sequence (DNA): TGTGCCAGCAGCCCGGGACTAGTCGGGGGAAATGAGCAGTTCTTC. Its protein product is CASSPGLVGGNEQFF.

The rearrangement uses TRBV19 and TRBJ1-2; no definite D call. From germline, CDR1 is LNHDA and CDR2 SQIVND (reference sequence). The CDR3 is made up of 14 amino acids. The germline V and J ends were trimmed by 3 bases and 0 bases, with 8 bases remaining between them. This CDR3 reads CASSIQISNYGYTF. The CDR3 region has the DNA TGTGCCAGTAGTATTCAGATATCTAACTATGGCTACACCTTC.

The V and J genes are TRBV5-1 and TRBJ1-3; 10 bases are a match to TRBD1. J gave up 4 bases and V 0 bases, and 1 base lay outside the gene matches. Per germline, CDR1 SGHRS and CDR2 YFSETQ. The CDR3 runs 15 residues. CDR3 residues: CASSLGTGGGNTIYF. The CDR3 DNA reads TGCGCCAGCAGCTTGGGGACAGGGGGAGGAAACACCATATATTTT.

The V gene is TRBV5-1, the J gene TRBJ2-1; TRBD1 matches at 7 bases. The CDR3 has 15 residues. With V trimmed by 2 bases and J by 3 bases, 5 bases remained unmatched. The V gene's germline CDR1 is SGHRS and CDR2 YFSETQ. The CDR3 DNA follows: TGCGCCAGCAGCTTCGACAGGGCTAACTACAATGAGCAGTTCTTC. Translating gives CASSFDRANYNEQFF. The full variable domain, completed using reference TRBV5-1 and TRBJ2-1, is KAGVTQTPRYLIKTRGQQVTLSCSPISGHRSVSWYQQTPGQGLQFLFEYFSETQRNKGNFPGRFSGRQFSNSRSEMNVSTLELGDSALYLCASSFDRANYNEQFFGPGTRLTVL.

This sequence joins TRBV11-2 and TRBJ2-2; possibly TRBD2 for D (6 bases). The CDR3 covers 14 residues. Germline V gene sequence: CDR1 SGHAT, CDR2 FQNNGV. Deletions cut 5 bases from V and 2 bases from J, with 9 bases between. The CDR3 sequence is CASSRELNTGELFF. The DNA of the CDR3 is TGTGCCAGCAGCCGGGAGCTCAACACCGGGGAGCTGTTTTTT.

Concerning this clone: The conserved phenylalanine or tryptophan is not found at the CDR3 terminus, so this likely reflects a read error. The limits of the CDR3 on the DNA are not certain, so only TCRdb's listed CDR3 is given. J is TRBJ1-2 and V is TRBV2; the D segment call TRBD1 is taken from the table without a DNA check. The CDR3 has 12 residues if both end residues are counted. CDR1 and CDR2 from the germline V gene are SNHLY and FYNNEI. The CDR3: CASSGGQEFLLV.

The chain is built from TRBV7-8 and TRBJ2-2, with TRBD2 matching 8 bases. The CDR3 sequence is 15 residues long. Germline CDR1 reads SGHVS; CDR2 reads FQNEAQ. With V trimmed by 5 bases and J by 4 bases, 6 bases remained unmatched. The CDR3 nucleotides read TGTGCCAGCAGCCATCGGGGGGGGATCACCGGGGAGCTGTTTTTT. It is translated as CASSHRGGITGELFF. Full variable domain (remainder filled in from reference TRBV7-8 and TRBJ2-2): GAGVSQSPRYKVAKRGQDVALRCDPISGHVSLFWYQQALGQGPEFLTYFQNEAQLDKSGLPSDRFFAERPEGSVSTLKIQRTQQEDSAVYLCASSHRGGITGELFFGEGSRLTVL.

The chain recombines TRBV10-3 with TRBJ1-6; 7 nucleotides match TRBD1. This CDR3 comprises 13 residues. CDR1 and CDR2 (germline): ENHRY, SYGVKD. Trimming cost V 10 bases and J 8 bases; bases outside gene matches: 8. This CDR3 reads CATRGAADSPLHF. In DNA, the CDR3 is TGTGCCACCAGGGGGGCGGCGGATTCACCCCTCCACTTT.

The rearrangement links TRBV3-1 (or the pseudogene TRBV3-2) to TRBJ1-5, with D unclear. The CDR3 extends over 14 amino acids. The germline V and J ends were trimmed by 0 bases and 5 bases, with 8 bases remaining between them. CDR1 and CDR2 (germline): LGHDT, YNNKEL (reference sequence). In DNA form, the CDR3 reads TGTGCCAGCAGCCAAGATTCCGGTTATCAGCCCCAGCATTTT. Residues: CASSQDSGYQPQHF.

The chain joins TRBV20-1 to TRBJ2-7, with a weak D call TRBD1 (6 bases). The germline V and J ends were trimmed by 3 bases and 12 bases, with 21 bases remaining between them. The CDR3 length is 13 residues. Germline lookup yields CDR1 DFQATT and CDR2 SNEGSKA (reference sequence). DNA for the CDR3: TGCAGTGCTAGTCGAACTACAGGGACGAGTGTGTACTTC. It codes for CSASRTTGTSVYF.

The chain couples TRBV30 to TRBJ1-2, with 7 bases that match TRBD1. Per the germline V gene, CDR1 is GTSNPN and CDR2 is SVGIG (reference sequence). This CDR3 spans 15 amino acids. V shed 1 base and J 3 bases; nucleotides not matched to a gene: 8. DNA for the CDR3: TGTGCCTGGAGTGATAAGACAGGGAAATACTATGGCTACACCTTC. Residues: CAWSDKTGKYYGYTF.

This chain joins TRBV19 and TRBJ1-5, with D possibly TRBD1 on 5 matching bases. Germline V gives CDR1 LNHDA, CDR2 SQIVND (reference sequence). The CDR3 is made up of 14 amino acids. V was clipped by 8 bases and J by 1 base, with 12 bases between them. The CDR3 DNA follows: TGTGCCAGTGGGGTCCAGGGAAGCAATCAGCCCCAGCATTTT. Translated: CASGVQGSNQPQHF.

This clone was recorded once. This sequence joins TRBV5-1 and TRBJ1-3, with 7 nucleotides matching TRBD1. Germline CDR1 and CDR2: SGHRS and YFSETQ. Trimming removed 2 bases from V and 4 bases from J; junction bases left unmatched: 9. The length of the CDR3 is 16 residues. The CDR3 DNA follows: TGCGCCAGCAGCTTTTCCTACCCGGGACAGGGAAACACCATATATTTT. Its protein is CASSFSYPGQGNTIYF.

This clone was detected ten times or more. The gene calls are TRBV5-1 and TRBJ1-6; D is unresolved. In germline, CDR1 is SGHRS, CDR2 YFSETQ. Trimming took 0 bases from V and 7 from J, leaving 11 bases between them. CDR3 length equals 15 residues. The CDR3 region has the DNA TGCGCCAGCAGCTTGGCCGGAGGGAGCAATTCACCCCTCCACTTT. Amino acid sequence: CASSLAGGSNSPLHF.

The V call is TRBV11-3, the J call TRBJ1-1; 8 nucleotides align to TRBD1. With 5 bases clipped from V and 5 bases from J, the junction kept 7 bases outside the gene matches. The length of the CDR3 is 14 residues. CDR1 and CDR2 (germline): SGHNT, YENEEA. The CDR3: CASSLRTGRTEAFF. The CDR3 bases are TGTGCCAGCAGCCTTAGGACAGGGCGGACTGAAGCTTTCTTT. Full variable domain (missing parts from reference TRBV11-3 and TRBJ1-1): EAGVVQSPRYKIIEKKQPVAFWCNPISGHNTLYWYLQNLGQGPELLIRYENEEAVDDSQLPKDRFSAERLKGVDSTLKIQPAELGDSAVYLCASSLRTGRTEAFFGQGTRLTVV.

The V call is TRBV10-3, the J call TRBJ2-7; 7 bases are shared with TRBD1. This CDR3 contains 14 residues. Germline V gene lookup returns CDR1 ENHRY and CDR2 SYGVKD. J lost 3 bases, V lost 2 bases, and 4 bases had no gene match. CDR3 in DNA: TGTGCCATCAGTGAGGGCCCAGGGGGCTACGAGCAGTACTTC. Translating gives CAISEGPGGYEQYF.

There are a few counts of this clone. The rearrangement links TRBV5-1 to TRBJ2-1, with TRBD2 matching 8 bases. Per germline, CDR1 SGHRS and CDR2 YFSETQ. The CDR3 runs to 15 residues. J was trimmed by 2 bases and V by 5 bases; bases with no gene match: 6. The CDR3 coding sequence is TGCGCCAGCAGTTCGGGGGGGCAGACCTACAATGAGCAGTTCTTC. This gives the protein CASSSGGQTYNEQFF.

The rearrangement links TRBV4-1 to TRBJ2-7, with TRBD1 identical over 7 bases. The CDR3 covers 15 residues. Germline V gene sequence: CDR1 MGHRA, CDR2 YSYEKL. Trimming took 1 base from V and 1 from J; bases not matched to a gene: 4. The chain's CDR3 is CASSQAPGQSYEQYF. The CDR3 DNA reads TGCGCCAGCAGCCAAGCTCCGGGACAGTCCTACGAGCAGTACTTC.

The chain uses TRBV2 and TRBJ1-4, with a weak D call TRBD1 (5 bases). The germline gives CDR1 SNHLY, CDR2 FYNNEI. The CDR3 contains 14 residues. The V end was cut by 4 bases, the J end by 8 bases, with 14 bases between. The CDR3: CASSVWGQVEKLFF. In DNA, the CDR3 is TGTGCCAGCAGTGTTTGGGGCCAGGTGGAAAAACTGTTTTTT. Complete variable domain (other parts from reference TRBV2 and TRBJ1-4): EPEVTQTPSHQVTQMGQEVILRCVPISNHLYFYWYRQILGQKVEFLVSFYNNEISEKSEIFDDQFSVERPDGSNFTLKIRSTKLEDSAMYFCASSVWGQVEKLFFGSGTQLSVL.

CDR3: CASSGDRGEGYTF. The DNA for the CDR3 is TGTGCCAGCAGCGGGGACAGGGGTGAAGGCTACACCTTC. The chain uses TRBV7-3 and TRBJ1-2; the match to TRBD1 covers 10 bases. This CDR3 is built from 13 residues. With 5 bases clipped from V and 8 bases from J, the junction kept 5 bases outside the gene matches. The germline gives CDR1 SGHTA, CDR2 FQGTGA. The full variable domain, with the rest looked up from reference TRBV7-3 and TRBJ1-2, is GAGVSQTPSNKVTEKGKYVELRCDPISGHTALYWYRQSLGQGPEFLIYFQGTGAADDSGLPNDRFFAVRPEGSVSTLKIQRTERGDSAVYLCASSGDRGEGYTFGSGTRLTVV.

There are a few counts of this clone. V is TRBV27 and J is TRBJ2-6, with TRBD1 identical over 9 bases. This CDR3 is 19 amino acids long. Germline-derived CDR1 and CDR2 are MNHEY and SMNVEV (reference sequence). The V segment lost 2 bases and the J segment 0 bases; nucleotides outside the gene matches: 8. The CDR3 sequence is CASSLNRGQGLSGANVLTF. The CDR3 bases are TGTGCCAGCAGTTTAAATAGGGGACAGGGCCTCTCTGGGGCCAACGTCCTGACTTTC.